This T cell receptor beta chain emerged from a study of blood T cell repertoires in COVID-19. Trimming took 6 bases from V and 4 from J; bases not matched to a gene: 11. The germline V gene encodes CDR1 LGHDT and CDR2 YNNKEL (reference sequence). The CDR3 runs 17 residues. In Seattle, patients joined the study during active infection and were tracked longitudinally. Sequencing was performed with immunoSEQ multiplex PCR; in TCRdb, only in-frame clones are kept and a portion is missing. The table shows roughly 350,000 clones, with 87% occurring only once. Sequencing was done on a sample of peripheral blood. The TCR originated in a woman aged 25-40 years with COVID-19, enrolled during active disease. V is TRBV3-1 (or the pseudogene TRBV3-2) and J is TRBJ2-2; 10 nucleotides line up with TRBD2. The CDR3 nucleotides are TGTGCCAGCAGTCCTGGGCTAGCGGGAGTCGGCACCGGGGAGCTGTTTTTT. Encoded protein: CASSPGLAGVGTGELFF.